One and the same sample provided the 8 T cell receptor beta chains below, sequenced in a study of PD-1 blockade in mismatch repair-deficient tumors. Generated by immunoSEQ multiplex PCR, the TCRdb table keeps only in-frame clones and is missing some. The repertoire holds roughly 120,000 clones, with around nine tenths as singletons. Sequencing used peripheral blood, obtained almost 74 weeks after starting pembrolizumab. The receptors come from an adult with mismatch repair-deficient cancer.

A note on this clone: The same CDR3 also results from other DNA sequences found in this sample. The chain joins TRBV4-1 to TRBJ2-1; 14 nucleotides match TRBD2. Per the germline V gene, CDR1 is MGHRA and CDR2 is YSYEKL. The junction had 1 base not matched to a gene; V was cut back by 0 bases and J by 6 bases. This CDR3 region has 16 residues. CDR3 sequence reads: CASSQEGLAGANEQFF. The CDR3 nucleotides are TGCGCCAGCAGCCAAGAGGGACTAGCGGGAGCCAATGAGCAGTTCTTC.

V gene TRBV5-1 combines with J gene TRBJ1-2, with a weak D call TRBD1 (5 bases). V was cut by 4 bases and J by 3 bases, with 10 bases left in between. Germline CDR1 reads SGHRS; CDR2 reads YFSETQ. The CDR3 spans 13 residues. CDR3 bases: TGCGCCAGCAGCAGTGACAGCTACTATGGCTACACCTTC. Its translation: CASSSDSYYGYTF. Combining the CDR3 with reference TRBV5-1 and TRBJ1-2 gives the whole variable domain KAGVTQTPRYLIKTRGQQVTLSCSPISGHRSVSWYQQTPGQGLQFLFEYFSETQRNKGNFPGRFSGRQFSNSRSEMNVSTLELGDSALYLCASSSDSYYGYTFGSGTRLTVV.

V gene TRBV5-1 combines with J gene TRBJ2-3, with TRBD2 identical over 11 bases. J gave up 4 bases and V 1 base, and 5 bases lay outside the gene matches. This CDR3 has 16 residues. In germline, CDR1 is SGHRS, CDR2 YFSETQ. CDR3 nucleotides: TGCGCCAGCAGCTTGCCACTAGCGGGAGAAGCAGATACGCAGTATTTT. Translation gives CASSLPLAGEADTQYF.

The V call is TRBV21-1, the J call TRBJ2-5. TRBV21-1 is recorded as a pseudogene. The CDR3 has 14 residues. DNA of the CDR3: TGTGCCAGCAGCAAAGAAGGGCACTGTGAGACCCAGTACTTC. This codes for CASSKEGHCETQYF.

This chain connects TRBV5-4 to TRBJ2-7, with 10 positions matching TRBD1. CDR1 SGHNT and CDR2 YYREEE come from the germline V gene (reference sequence). The length of the CDR3 is 14 residues. The junction had 8 bases not matched to a gene; V was cut back by 4 bases and J by 7 bases. CDR3 sequence reads: CASSARQGAEEQYF. For the CDR3, the DNA is TGTGCCAGCAGCGCCCGACAGGGGGCGGAAGAGCAGTACTTC.

The chain employs TRBV6-4 and TRBJ1-2, with 8 bases matching TRBD1. The CDR3 runs 13 residues. V lost 6 bases and J lost 8; bases outside the gene matches: 8. From germline, CDR1 is MRHNA and CDR2 SNTAGT. The CDR3 DNA follows: TGTGCCAGCAGCAAGGACAGGGCGACGGGCTACACCTTC. Amino acids: CASSKDRATGYTF.

This clone was picked up a small number of times. This chain's CDR3 is CAWSGRNAGNTIYF. For the CDR3, the DNA is TGTGCCTGGAGTGGCAGGAACGCTGGAAACACCATATATTTT. This chain uses TRBV30 with TRBJ1-3; D is unclear. Per germline, CDR1 GTSNPN and CDR2 SVGIG (reference sequence). CDR3 length: 14 residues. Trimming cost V 1 base and J 2 bases, with 9 bases left between them.

The chain has TRBV2 and TRBJ2-7; D may be TRBD1 or TRBD2 (7 bases each). The V end lost 11 bases, the J end lost 7 bases, and 18 bases lay between the germline ends. This CDR3 spans 12 amino acids. From germline, CDR1 is SNHLY and CDR2 FYNNEI. CDR3 protein: CAAGAGGKEQYF. The DNA of the CDR3 is TGTGCCGCGGGGGCAGGGGGAAAAGAGCAGTACTTC.